This T cell receptor beta chain was observed in a study of regulatory T cells in long-lasting Graves disease. Whole-study context: Persistence in Graves' disease denoted antithyroid drug use beyond 5 years alongside positive TSH receptor antibodies. Study results and caveats: Having few samples may have compromised the accuracy.

Time point here: persistent/refractory GD, antithyroid drugs over 5 years with positive TRAb. From RNA extracted from PBMCs, the TCR library was made. Combining iRepertoire HTBI primers with Arm-PCR of CDR3 regions, the authors built TCR beta libraries. MiXCR, applied by TCRdb to the multiplex PCR reads, yields one record per CDR3 protein. The data show 600,000 to 800,000 distinct CDR3 sequences, about 30% seen once. The table lists this clonotype with many counts. What it binds is unknown. The V and J ends lost 6 bases and 4 bases, in that order; junction bases with no gene match: 5. CDR3 length: 14 amino acids.

This chain links TRBV12-3 or TRBV12-4 with TRBJ2-7; 11 bases match TRBD2. The source of this sequence is a female donor with Graves disease. This specimen consisted of peripheral blood mononuclear cells (PBMCs), obtained when the disease was refractory, from a patient treated with antithyroid drugs. CDR3 residues: CASSGTSGPYEQYF. In DNA, the CDR3 is TGTGCCAGCAGCGGGACTAGCGGCCCATACGAGCAGTACTTC.